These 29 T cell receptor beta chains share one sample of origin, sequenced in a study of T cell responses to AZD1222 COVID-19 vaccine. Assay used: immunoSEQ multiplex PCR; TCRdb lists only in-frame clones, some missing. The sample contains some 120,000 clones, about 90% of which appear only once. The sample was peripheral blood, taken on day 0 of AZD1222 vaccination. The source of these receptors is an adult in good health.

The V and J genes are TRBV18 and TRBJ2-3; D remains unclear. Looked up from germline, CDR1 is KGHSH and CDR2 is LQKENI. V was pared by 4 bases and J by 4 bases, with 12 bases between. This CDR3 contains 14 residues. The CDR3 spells CASSLISSSDTQYF. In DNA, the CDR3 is TGTGCCAGCTCACTCATTTCGAGCTCAGATACGCAGTATTTT.

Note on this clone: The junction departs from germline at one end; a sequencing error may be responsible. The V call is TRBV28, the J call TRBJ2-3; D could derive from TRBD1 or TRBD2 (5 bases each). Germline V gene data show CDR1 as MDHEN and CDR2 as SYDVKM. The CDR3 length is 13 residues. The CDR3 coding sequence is TGCCAAACAAGGGGAGTAAGGACAGATACGCAGTATTTT. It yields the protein CQTRGVRTDTQYF.

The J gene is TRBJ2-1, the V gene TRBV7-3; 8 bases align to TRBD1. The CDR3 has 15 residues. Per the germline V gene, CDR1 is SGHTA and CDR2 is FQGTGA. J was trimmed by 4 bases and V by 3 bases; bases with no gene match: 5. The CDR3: CASSFDRGSYNEQFF. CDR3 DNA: TGTGCCAGCAGCTTTGACAGGGGATCGTACAATGAGCAGTTCTTC.

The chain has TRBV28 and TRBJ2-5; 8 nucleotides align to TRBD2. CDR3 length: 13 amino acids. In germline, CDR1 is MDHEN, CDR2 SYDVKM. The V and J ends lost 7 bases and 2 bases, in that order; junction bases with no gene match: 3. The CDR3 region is CASIGLAQETQYF. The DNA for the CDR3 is TGTGCCAGCATAGGACTAGCTCAAGAGACCCAGTACTTC.

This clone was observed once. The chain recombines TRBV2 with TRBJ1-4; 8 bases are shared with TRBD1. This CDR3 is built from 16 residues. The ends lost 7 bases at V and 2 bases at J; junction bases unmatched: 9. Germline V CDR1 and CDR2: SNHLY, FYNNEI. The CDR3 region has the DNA TGTGCCAGCAAGGTCCACAGGGGGGGGACTAATGAAAAACTGTTTTTT. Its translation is CASKVHRGGTNEKLFF.

In DNA, the CDR3 is TGCAGTGCTAGTTGGGGTCTCGATGAGCAGTTCTTC. Translating it yields CSASWGLDEQFF. The chain recombines TRBV20-1 with TRBJ2-1; D is ambiguous. The CDR3 covers 12 residues. Trimming cost V 3 bases and J 8 bases, with 11 bases left between them. Germline assignment: CDR1 DFQATT and CDR2 SNEGSKA (reference sequence).

The CDR3 spells CASSLVGDTEAFF. The CDR3 DNA is TGTGCCAGCAGCTTGGTTGGAGACACTGAAGCTTTCTTT. This chain links TRBV5-4 with TRBJ1-1, with no clear D. This CDR3 spans 13 amino acids. Germline V lookup: CDR1 SGHNT, CDR2 YYREEE (reference sequence). Trimming took 0 bases from V and 3 from J, leaving 6 bases between them. The full variable domain, in which reference TRBV5-4 and TRBJ1-1 provide the parts outside the CDR3, is ETGVTQSPTHLIKTRGQQVTLRCSSQSGHNTVSWYQQALGQGPQFIFQYYREEENGRGNFPPRFSGLQFPNYSSELNVNALELDDSALYLCASSLVGDTEAFFGQGTRLTVV.

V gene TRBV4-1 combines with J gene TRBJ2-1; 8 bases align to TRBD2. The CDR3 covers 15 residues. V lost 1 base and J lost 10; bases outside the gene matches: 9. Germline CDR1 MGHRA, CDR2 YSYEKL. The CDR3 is CASSQGEVAGTEQFF. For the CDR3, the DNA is TGCGCCAGCAGCCAAGGGGAAGTAGCGGGAACCGAGCAGTTCTTC.

CDR3 loop: CASSVPGQPGAFF. Here the CDR3 DNA reads TGCGCCAGCAGCGTACCGGGACAGCCGGGAGCTTTCTTT. The chain joins TRBV5-1 to TRBJ1-1; 7 bases line up with TRBD1. There are 13 residues in the CDR3. Germline CDR1 and CDR2: SGHRS and YFSETQ. V was clipped by 4 bases and J by 10 bases; unmatched bases: 10. Drawing the rest from reference TRBV5-1 and TRBJ1-1, the complete variable domain is KAGVTQTPRYLIKTRGQQVTLSCSPISGHRSVSWYQQTPGQGLQFLFEYFSETQRNKGNFPGRFSGRQFSNSRSEMNVSTLELGDSALYLCASSVPGQPGAFFGQGTRLTVV.

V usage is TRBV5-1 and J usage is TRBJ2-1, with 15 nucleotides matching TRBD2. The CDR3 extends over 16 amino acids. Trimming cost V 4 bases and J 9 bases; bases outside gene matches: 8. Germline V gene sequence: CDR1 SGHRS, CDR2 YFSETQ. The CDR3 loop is CASSAGLAGGWGEQFF. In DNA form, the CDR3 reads TGCGCCAGCAGCGCCGGACTAGCGGGAGGGTGGGGTGAGCAGTTCTTC.

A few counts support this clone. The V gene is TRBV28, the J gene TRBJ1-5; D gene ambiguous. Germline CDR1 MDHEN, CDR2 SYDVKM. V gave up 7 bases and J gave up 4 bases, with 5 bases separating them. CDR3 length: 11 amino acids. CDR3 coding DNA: TGTGCCAGCAACGGGAATCAGCCCCAGCATTTT. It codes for CASNGNQPQHF. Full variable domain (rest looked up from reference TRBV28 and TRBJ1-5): DVKVTQSSRYLVKRTGEKVFLECVQDMDHENMFWYRQDPGLGLRLIYFSYDVKMKEKGDIPEGYSVSREKKERFSLILESASTNQTSMYLCASNGNQPQHFGDGTRLSIL.

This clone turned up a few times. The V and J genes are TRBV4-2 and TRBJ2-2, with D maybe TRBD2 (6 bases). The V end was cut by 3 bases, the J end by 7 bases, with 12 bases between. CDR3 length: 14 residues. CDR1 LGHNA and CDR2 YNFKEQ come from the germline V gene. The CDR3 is CASSQGEVSGELFF. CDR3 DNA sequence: TGTGCCAGCAGCCAGGGGGAGGTTAGCGGGGAGCTGTTTTTT.

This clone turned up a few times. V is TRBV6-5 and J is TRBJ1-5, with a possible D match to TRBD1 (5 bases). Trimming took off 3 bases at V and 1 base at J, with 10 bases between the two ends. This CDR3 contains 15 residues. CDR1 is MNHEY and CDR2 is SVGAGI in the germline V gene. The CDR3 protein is CASSYPGRSNQPQHF. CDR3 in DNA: TGTGCCAGCAGTTATCCGGGACGGAGCAATCAGCCCCAGCATTTT.

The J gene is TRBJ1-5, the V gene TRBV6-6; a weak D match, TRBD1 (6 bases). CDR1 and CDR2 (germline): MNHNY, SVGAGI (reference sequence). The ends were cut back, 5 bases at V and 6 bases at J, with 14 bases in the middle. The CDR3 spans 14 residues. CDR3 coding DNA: TGTGCCAGCAGTCATACCAGGGGTGGTCAGCCCCAGCATTTT. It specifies CASSHTRGGQPQHF.

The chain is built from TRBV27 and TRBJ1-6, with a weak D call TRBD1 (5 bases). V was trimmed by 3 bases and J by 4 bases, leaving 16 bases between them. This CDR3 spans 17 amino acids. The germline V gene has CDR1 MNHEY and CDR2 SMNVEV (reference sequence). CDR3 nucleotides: TGTGCCAGCAGTTTGCTCCGGGGCTCGGGGTATAATTCACCCCTCCACTTT. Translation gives CASSLLRGSGYNSPLHF.

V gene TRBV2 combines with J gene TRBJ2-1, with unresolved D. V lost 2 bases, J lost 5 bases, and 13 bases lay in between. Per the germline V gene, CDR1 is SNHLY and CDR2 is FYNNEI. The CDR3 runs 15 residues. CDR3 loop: CASSEYVPANNEQFF. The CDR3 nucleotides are TGTGCCAGCAGTGAATATGTTCCGGCAAACAATGAGCAGTTCTTC.

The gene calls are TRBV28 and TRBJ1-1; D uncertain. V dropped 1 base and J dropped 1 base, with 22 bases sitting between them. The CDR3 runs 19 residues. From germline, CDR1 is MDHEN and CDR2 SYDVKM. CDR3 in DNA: TGTGCCAGCAGTTTATTAGAGGTTGGCAGGAGGGATAGGAACACTGAAGCTTTCTTT. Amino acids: CASSLLEVGRRDRNTEAFF. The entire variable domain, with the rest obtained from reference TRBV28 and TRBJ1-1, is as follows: DVKVTQSSRYLVKRTGEKVFLECVQDMDHENMFWYRQDPGLGLRLIYFSYDVKMKEKGDIPEGYSVSREKKERFSLILESASTNQTSMYLCASSLLEVGRRDRNTEAFFGQGTRLTVV.

This chain's CDR3 is CAISESIQDNYGYTF. The CDR3 DNA is TGTGCCATCAGTGAGTCGATACAGGATAACTATGGCTACACCTTC. The chain recombines TRBV10-3 with TRBJ1-2; D is possibly TRBD1 (5 bases). The CDR3 is 15 residues long. Germline V CDR1 and CDR2: ENHRY, SYGVKD. V lost 0 bases, J lost 1 base, and 9 bases lay in between.

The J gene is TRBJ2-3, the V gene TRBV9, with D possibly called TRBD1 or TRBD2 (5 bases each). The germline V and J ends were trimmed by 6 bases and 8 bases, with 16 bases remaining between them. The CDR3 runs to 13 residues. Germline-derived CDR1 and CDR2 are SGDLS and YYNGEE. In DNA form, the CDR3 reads TGTGCCAGCAATCAGGGAACGGGAAGTACGCAGTATTTT. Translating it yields CASNQGTGSTQYF.

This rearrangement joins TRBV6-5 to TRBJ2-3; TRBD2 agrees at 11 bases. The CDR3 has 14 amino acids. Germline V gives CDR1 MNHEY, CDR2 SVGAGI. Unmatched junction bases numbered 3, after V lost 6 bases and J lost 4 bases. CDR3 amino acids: CASRSSGGSDTQYF. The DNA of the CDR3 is TGTGCCAGCAGGTCTAGCGGGGGGTCAGATACGCAGTATTTT.

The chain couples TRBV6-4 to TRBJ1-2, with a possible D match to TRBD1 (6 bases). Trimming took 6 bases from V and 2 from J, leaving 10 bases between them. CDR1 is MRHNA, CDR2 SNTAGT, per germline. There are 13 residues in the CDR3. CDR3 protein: CASRPDRNYGYTF. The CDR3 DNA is TGTGCCAGCAGACCCGACAGGAACTATGGCTACACCTTC.

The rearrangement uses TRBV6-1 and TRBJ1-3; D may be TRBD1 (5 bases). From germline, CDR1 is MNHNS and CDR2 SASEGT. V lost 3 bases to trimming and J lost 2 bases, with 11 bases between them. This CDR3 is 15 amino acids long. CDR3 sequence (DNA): TGTGCCAGCAGTGAGGGCAGGGTAGCTGGAAACACCATATATTTT. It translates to CASSEGRVAGNTIYF.

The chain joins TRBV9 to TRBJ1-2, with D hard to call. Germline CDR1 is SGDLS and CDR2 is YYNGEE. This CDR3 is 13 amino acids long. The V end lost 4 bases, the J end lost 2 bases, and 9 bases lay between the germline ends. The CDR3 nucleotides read TGTGCCAGCAGCCCCGGAGAGAACTATGGCTACACCTTC. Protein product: CASSPGENYGYTF.

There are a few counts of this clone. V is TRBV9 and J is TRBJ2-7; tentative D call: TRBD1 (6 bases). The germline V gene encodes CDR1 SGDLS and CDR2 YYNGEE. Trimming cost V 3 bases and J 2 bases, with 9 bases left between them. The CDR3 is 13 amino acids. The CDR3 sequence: CASSASGAYEQYF. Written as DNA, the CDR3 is TGTGCCAGCAGCGCCTCAGGGGCCTACGAGCAGTACTTC.

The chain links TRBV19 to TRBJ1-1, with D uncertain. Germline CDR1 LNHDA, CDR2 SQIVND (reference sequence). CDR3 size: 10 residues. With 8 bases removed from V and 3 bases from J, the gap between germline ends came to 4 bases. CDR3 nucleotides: TGTGCCAGTGGGGACACTGAAGCTTTCTTT. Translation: CASGDTEAFF.

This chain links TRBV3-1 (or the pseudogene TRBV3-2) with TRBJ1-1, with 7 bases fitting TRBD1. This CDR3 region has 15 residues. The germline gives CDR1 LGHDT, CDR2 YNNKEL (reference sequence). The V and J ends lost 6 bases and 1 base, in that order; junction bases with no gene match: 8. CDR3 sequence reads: CASRRGTVRNTEAFF. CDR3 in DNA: TGTGCCAGCAGGAGGGGGACAGTACGGAACACTGAAGCTTTCTTT.

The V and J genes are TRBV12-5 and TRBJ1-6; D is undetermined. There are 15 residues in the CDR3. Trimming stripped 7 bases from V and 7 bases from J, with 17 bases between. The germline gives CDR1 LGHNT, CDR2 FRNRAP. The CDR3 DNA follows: TGTGCTAGTGCATCCTCGAGGCTTCCCAATTCACCCCTCCACTTT. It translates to CASASSRLPNSPLHF.

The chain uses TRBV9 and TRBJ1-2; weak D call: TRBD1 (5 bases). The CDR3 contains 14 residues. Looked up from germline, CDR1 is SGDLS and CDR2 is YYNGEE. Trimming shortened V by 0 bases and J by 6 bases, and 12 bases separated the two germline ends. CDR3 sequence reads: CASSVDGGFDGYTF. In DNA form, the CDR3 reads TGTGCCAGCAGCGTAGACGGGGGATTCGATGGCTACACCTTC.

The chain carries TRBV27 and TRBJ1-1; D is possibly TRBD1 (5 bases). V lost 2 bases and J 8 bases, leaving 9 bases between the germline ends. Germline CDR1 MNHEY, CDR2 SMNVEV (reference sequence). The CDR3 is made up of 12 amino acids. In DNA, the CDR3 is TGTGCCAGCAGTTTAGGGACGGGGGAAGCTTTCTTT. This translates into CASSLGTGEAFF.